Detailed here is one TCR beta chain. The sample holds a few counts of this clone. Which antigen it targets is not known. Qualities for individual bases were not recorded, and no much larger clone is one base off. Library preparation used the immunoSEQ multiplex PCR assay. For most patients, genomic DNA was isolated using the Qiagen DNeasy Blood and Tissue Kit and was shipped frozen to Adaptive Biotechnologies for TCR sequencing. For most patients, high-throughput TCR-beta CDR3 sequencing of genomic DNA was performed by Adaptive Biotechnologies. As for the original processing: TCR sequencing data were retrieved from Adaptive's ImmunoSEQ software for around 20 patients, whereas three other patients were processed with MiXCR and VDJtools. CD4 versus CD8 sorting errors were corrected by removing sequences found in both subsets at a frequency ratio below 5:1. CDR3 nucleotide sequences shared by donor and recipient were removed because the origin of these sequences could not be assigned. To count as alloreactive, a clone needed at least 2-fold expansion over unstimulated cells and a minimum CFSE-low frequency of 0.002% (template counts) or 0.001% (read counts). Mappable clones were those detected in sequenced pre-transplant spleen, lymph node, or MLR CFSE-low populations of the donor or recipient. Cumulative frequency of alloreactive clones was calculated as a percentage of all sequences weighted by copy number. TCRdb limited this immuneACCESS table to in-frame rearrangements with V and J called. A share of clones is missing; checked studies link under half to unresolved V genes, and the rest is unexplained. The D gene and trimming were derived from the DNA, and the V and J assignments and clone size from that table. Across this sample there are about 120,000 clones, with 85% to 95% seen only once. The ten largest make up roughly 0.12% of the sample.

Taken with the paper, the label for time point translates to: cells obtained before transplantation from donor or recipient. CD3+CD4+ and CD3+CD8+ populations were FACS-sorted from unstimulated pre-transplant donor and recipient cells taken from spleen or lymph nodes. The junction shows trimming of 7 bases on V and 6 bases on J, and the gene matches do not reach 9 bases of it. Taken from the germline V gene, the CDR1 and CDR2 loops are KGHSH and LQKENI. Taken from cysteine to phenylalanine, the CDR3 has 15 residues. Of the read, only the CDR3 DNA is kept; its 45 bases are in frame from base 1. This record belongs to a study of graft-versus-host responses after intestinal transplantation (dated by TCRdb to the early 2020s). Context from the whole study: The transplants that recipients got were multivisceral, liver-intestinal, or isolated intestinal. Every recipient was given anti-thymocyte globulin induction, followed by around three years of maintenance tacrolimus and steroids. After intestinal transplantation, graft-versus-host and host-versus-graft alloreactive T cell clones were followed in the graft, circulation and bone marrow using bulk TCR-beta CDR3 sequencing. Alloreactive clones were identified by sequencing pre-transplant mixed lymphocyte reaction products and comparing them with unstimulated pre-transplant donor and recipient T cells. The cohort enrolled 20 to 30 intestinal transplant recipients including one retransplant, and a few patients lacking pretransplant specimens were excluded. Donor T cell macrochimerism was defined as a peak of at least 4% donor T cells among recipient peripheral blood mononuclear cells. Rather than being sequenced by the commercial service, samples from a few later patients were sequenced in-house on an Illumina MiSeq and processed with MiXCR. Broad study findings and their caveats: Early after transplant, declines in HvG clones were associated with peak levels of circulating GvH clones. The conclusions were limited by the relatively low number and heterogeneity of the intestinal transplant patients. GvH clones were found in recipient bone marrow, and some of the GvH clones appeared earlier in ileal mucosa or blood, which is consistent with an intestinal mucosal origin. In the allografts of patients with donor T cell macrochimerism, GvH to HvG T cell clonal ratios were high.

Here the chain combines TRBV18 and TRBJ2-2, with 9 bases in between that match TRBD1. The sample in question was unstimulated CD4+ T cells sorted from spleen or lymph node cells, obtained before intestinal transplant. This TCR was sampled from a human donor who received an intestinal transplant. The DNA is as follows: TGTGCCAGCTACCAGACAGGGGGATGGCCCGGGGAGCTGTTTTTT. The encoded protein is CASYQTGGWPGELFF.